The 7 T cell receptor beta chains below were found in one sample sequenced in a study of blood T cell repertoires in COVID-19. Generated by immunoSEQ multiplex PCR, the TCRdb table keeps only in-frame clones and is missing some. The sample carries roughly 230,000 clones, nearly 90% recorded once. The sequenced sample consisted of peripheral blood. The receptors shown here come from an older woman with COVID-19, enrolled during active disease.

The sample holds one count of this clone. V usage is TRBV5-1 and J usage is TRBJ2-2, with 7 bases matching TRBD2. The germline V gene encodes CDR1 SGHRS and CDR2 YFSETQ. J lost 2 bases, V lost 5 bases, and 6 bases had no gene match. This CDR3 region has 15 residues. This chain's CDR3 is CASRSRETNTGELFF. CDR3 in DNA: TGCGCCAGCAGGTCGCGGGAGACAAACACCGGGGAGCTGTTTTTT.

About this clone: Different DNA sequences within this sample yield the same CDR3. V gene TRBV12-3 or TRBV12-4 combines with J gene TRBJ1-2; 8 nucleotides align to TRBD1. This CDR3 region has 13 residues. V shed 5 bases and J 4 bases; nucleotides not matched to a gene: 3. The CDR3 protein is CASSLQGVYGYTF. The CDR3 DNA reads as TGTGCCAGCAGTCTACAGGGGGTCTATGGCTACACCTTC.

This chain uses TRBV7-2 with TRBJ1-2; no definite D call. This CDR3 spans 15 amino acids. Trimming stripped 1 base from V and 4 bases from J, with 13 bases between. Germline V gives CDR1 SGHTA, CDR2 FQGNSA. This chain's CDR3 is CASSLVDWKLYGYTF. The CDR3 DNA is TGTGCCAGCAGCTTAGTGGACTGGAAGCTCTATGGCTACACCTTC.

The chain joins TRBV7-3 to TRBJ2-3; D not certain. Germline values: CDR1 SGHTA, CDR2 FQGTGA. V lost 5 bases, J lost 6 bases, and 9 bases lay in between. This CDR3 is 12 amino acids long. The chain's CDR3 is CASSQNGDTQYF. CDR3 nucleotides: TGTGCCAGCAGCCAAAACGGGGATACGCAGTATTTT. Supplemented by reference TRBV7-3 and TRBJ2-3, the full variable domain reads GAGVSQTPSNKVTEKGKYVELRCDPISGHTALYWYRQSLGQGPEFLIYFQGTGAADDSGLPNDRFFAVRPEGSVSTLKIQRTERGDSAVYLCASSQNGDTQYFGPGTRLTVL.

The V gene is TRBV6-1, the J gene TRBJ1-6, with a weak D call TRBD1 (6 bases). This CDR3 region has 14 residues. Trimming removed 8 bases from V and 5 bases from J, with 13 bases in between. Germline V CDR1 and CDR2: MNHNS, SASEGT. This CDR3 reads CASQLGQNNSPLHF. The CDR3 nucleotides read TGTGCCAGCCAACTGGGACAAAATAATTCACCCCTCCACTTT.

The genes are TRBV5-4 and TRBJ1-1, with 8 bases identical to TRBD1. The length of the CDR3 is 17 residues. The germline gives CDR1 SGHNT, CDR2 YYREEE (reference sequence). V shed 4 bases, J shed 4 bases, and the junction held 15 bases outside the gene matches. The CDR3 sequence: CASSPSLKRTGRTEAFF. The DNA for the CDR3 is TGTGCCAGCAGCCCCTCTCTTAAGCGGACAGGGCGCACTGAAGCTTTCTTT.

The chain couples TRBV3-1 (or the pseudogene TRBV3-2) to TRBJ1-2; D not certain. Trimming stripped 0 bases from V and 3 bases from J, with 14 bases between. There are 16 residues in the CDR3. Germline values: CDR1 LGHDT, CDR2 YNNKEL (reference sequence). The DNA of the CDR3 is TGTGCCAGCAGCCAAGATCCGACACCCCCTTACTATGGCTACACCTTC. Protein: CASSQDPTPPYYGYTF.